These 29 T cell receptor beta chains originate from one sample sequenced in a study of blood T cells in healthy people across ages. A second about 6 to 11 cycle PCR used barcoded and J-beta primers. Each CDR3 protein gets one entry after TCRdb re-called the 5' RACE reads with MiXCR. The sample includes approximately 1.5 million distinct CDR3 sequences, about 35% of them seen just once. The specimen was blood. The receptors shown here come from a woman aged 25 to 39 in good health.

This clonotype was seen only a few times. The rearrangement joins TRBV5-1 to TRBJ2-1, with TRBD2 identical over 11 bases. CDR1 is SGHRS, CDR2 YFSETQ, per germline. V lost 1 base and J lost 5; bases outside the gene matches: 5. The CDR3 is 16 residues long. CDR3 coding DNA: TGCGCCAGCAGCTTGCCACGGGGACTAGCGGACAATGAGCAGTTCTTC. It translates to CASSLPRGLADNEQFF. Based on the CDR3 plus reference TRBV5-1 and TRBJ2-1, the full variable domain is KAGVTQTPRYLIKTRGQQVTLSCSPISGHRSVSWYQQTPGQGLQFLFEYFSETQRNKGNFPGRFSGRQFSNSRSEMNVSTLELGDSALYLCASSLPRGLADNEQFFGPGTRLTVL.

The chain links TRBV30 to TRBJ2-4; 10 bases match TRBD2. The tail of the sequence fits TRBJ2-7 better, so the J call may be wrong. The CDR3 extends over 12 amino acids. CDR1 and CDR2 from the germline V gene are GTSNPN and SVGIG (reference sequence). For the CDR3, the DNA is TGTGCCTGGAGGACTAGCGGGTACGAGCAGTACTTC. This sequence encodes CAWRTSGYEQYF.

This clonotype has a count of ten or more. The V call is TRBV29-1, the J call TRBJ2-5, with 10 bases that match TRBD1. This CDR3 contains 17 residues. J was trimmed by 5 bases and V by 0 bases; bases with no gene match: 12. Germline CDR1 is SQVTM and CDR2 is ANQGSEA. CDR3 amino acids: CSVEENDPGQGFETQYF. CDR3 in DNA: TGCAGCGTTGAAGAAAACGATCCGGGACAGGGGTTTGAGACCCAGTACTTC.

This clonotype has just one count. This rearrangement joins TRBV20-1 to TRBJ2-7; D is unclear. Trimming removed 4 bases from V and 2 bases from J, with 9 bases in between. The CDR3 loop spans 12 amino acids. Germline CDR1 is DFQATT and CDR2 is SNEGSKA (reference sequence). The CDR3 nucleotides read TGCAGTGCTATTGGCAGTGCCTACGAGCAGTACTTC. Its translation: CSAIGSAYEQYF.

The chain has TRBV14 and TRBJ1-2; no clear D gene. The germline gives CDR1 SGHDN, CDR2 FVKESK. This CDR3 region has 14 residues. V was shortened by 0 bases and J by 10 bases, with 15 bases between the two germline ends. Here the CDR3 reads CASSQEHGPGFYTF. Here the CDR3 DNA reads TGTGCCAGCAGCCAAGAGCATGGGCCGGGATTCTACACCTTC.

This clonotype showed up just a few times. The J gene is TRBJ1-4, the V gene TRBV6-6, with D hard to call. Germline lookup yields CDR1 MNHNY and CDR2 SVGAGI (reference sequence). The CDR3 extends over 14 amino acids. The V end lost 6 bases, the J end lost 6 bases, and 14 bases lay between the germline ends. CDR3 DNA: TGTGCCAGCAGCGGACTCCCCCCGGATGAAAAACTGTTTTTT. It encodes CASSGLPPDEKLFF.

This clonotype was observed a handful of times. The CDR3 here is CASKPGGPDNEQFF. The CDR3 region has the DNA TGTGCCAGCAAACCGGGGGGGCCGGACAATGAGCAGTTCTTC. The genes are TRBV27 and TRBJ2-1; 8 bases map to TRBD2. Germline lookup yields CDR1 MNHEY and CDR2 SMNVEV (reference sequence). V trimming: 7 bases; J trimming: 5 bases; junction bases outside the gene matches: 7. The length of the CDR3 is 14 residues.

This rearrangement joins TRBV3-1 to TRBJ1-2, with unresolved D. Trimming took 4 bases from V and 0 from J, leaving 9 bases between them. CDR3 length equals 14 residues. Germline V lookup: CDR1 LGHDT, CDR2 YNNKEL (reference sequence). The CDR3 DNA reads as TGTGCCAGCAGCCTAACGACCTCTAACTATGGCTACACCTTC. Amino acid sequence: CASSLTTSNYGYTF.

This clonotype was picked up one time. An end of the junction differs from the germline gene, which may be a read error. The V call is TRBV6-6, the J call TRBJ2-6, with D possibly TRBD1 on 6 matching bases. The CDR3 runs to 17 residues. Germline CDR1 reads MNHNY; CDR2 reads SVGAGI (reference sequence). The CDR3 nucleotides are TGTGCCAGCAGCCGGGACAAAAGGGGCCCTGGGGTCAACGTCCTGACTTTC. Its protein product is CASSRDKRGPGVNVLTF.

Points on this clonotype: A junction end diverges from the germline sequence, so it may reflect a read error. V gene TRBV28 combines with J gene TRBJ2-6; TRBD1 aligns across 11 bases. The germline V gene encodes CDR1 MDHEN and CDR2 SYDVKM. The length of the CDR3 is 18 residues. CDR3 sequence: CAGSQFGQGARGANVLTF. The CDR3 nucleotides are TGTGCCGGCAGCCAATTTGGACAGGGGGCGCGGGGGGCCAACGTCCTGACTTTC.

J is TRBJ2-1 and V is TRBV5-6; 8 bases map to TRBD2. The CDR3 loop spans 14 amino acids. The germline gives CDR1 SGHDT, CDR2 YYEEEE. V lost 1 base, J lost 8 bases, and 5 bases stayed unmatched. DNA for the CDR3: TGTGCCAGCAGCTTGATCGGGAGGGTCGATGAGCAGTTCTTC. Protein product: CASSLIGRVDEQFF.

The genes are TRBV12-3 or TRBV12-4 and TRBJ2-7; D could derive from TRBD1 or TRBD2 (5 bases each). CDR3 length equals 13 residues. Trimming stripped 8 bases from V and 2 bases from J, with 13 bases between. CDR3: CASYPGAPYEQYF. CDR3 in DNA: TGTGCCAGCTACCCCGGGGCCCCCTACGAGCAGTACTTC.

This clonotype was detected only a few times. The chain uses TRBV5-1 and TRBJ2-5, with D unresolved. The CDR3 length is 15 residues. Trimming left V 0 bases short and J 4 bases short, with 13 bases between. CDR1 is SGHRS and CDR2 is YFSETQ in the germline V gene. The CDR3 here is CASSLAAILRETQYF. The CDR3 DNA is TGCGCCAGCAGCTTGGCCGCGATCCTAAGAGAGACCCAGTACTTC. The complete variable domain, with remaining parts taken from reference TRBV5-1 and TRBJ2-5, reads KAGVTQTPRYLIKTRGQQVTLSCSPISGHRSVSWYQQTPGQGLQFLFEYFSETQRNKGNFPGRFSGRQFSNSRSEMNVSTLELGDSALYLCASSLAAILRETQYFGPGTRLLVL.

This clonotype has only a few counts. The genes are TRBV10-3 and TRBJ2-7; a weak D match, TRBD2 (6 bases). Germline loops: CDR1 ENHRY, CDR2 SYGVKD. Trimming stripped 10 bases from V and 2 bases from J, with 15 bases between. CDR3 length: 13 residues. The CDR3 DNA sequence: TGTGCCACCGGGGAGGCCGGAGCCTACGAGCAGTACTTC. It is translated as CATGEAGAYEQYF.

This clonotype was seen only once. CDR3 loop: CASSPSLYRGGYTF. The CDR3 DNA reads as TGTGCCAGCAGCCCATCACTCTACAGGGGAGGCTACACCTTC. The chain joins TRBV7-9 to TRBJ1-2; the match to TRBD1 covers 7 bases. The length of the CDR3 is 14 residues. Germline CDR1 and CDR2: SEHNR and FQNEAQ (reference sequence). V gave up 5 bases and J gave up 8 bases; unmatched junction bases: 11.

This clonotype showed up many times. The rearrangement links TRBV4-1 to TRBJ2-7; 7 nucleotides match TRBD1. The CDR3 consists of 16 residues. V lost 0 bases and J lost 1; bases outside the gene matches: 6. Germline loops: CDR1 MGHRA, CDR2 YSYEKL. The CDR3 DNA sequence: TGCGCCAGCAGCCAAGAGGTCAGGGGGAGATCCTACGAGCAGTACTTC. Encoded protein: CASSQEVRGRSYEQYF.

This clonotype showed up just a few times. This chain uses TRBV7-2 with TRBJ2-7; a weak D match, TRBD2 (6 bases). Trimming left V 2 bases short and J 4 bases short, with 15 bases between. The germline V gene has CDR1 SGHTA and CDR2 FQGNSA. This CDR3 has 15 amino acids. CDR3 region: CASSLSGAAGYEQYF. CDR3 bases: TGTGCCAGCAGCTTATCTGGGGCCGCGGGATACGAGCAGTACTTC.

The V call is TRBV27, the J call TRBJ2-2; D is perhaps TRBD2 (6 bases). Trimming pared 5 bases from V and 4 bases from J, leaving 11 bases between. Germline V CDR1 and CDR2: MNHEY, SMNVEV (reference sequence). The CDR3 has 14 amino acids. The DNA for the CDR3 is TGTGCCAGCAGTCCTGGGGGGTTCACCGGGGAGCTGTTTTTT. As protein: CASSPGGFTGELFF.

The rearrangement joins TRBV20-1 to TRBJ2-7; 7 bases are shared with TRBD2. The junction had 18 bases not matched to a gene; V was cut back by 5 bases and J by 2 bases. CDR1 and CDR2 from the germline V gene are DFQATT and SNEGSKA (reference sequence). CDR3 length: 17 amino acids. CDR3 in amino acids: CSASTSRMGEGAYEQYF. The CDR3 nucleotides read TGCAGTGCTTCTACTAGCCGGATGGGGGAGGGCGCCTACGAGCAGTACTTC.

For this clonotype: A read error is possible here, since a much larger clone lies one base away. The J gene is TRBJ2-6, the V gene TRBV6-1, with a tentative D call TRBD2 (6 bases). The germline V gene encodes CDR1 MNHNS and CDR2 SASEGT. This CDR3 is built from 15 residues. The CDR3 bases are TGTACCAGCGGGCCCAAGCTCTCTGGGGCCAACGTCCTGACTTTC. It yields the protein CTSGPKLSGANVLTF.

The rearrangement uses TRBV3-1 and TRBJ2-1, with D perhaps matching TRBD1 (5 bases). The V gene's germline CDR1 is LGHDT and CDR2 YNNKEL (reference sequence). V lost 0 bases and J lost 7, with 10 bases in between. CDR3 size: 14 residues. CDR3 residues: CASSQDFYRNEQFF. In DNA, the CDR3 is TGTGCCAGCAGCCAAGATTTTTACAGGAATGAGCAGTTCTTC.

The chain uses TRBV9 and TRBJ2-6, with 11 bases lining up with TRBD1. CDR1 and CDR2 from the germline V gene are SGDLS and YYNGEE. This CDR3 is built from 18 residues. V gave up 4 bases and J gave up 3 bases; unmatched junction bases: 9. CDR3 in amino acids: CASSSSGQGAGGANVLTF. The CDR3 bases are TGTGCCAGCAGCTCCTCCGGACAGGGGGCTGGTGGGGCCAACGTCCTGACTTTC.

This clonotype has just a few counts. V usage is TRBV20-1 and J usage is TRBJ2-7; 7 bases line up with TRBD2. Trimming cost V 2 bases and J 0 bases; bases outside gene matches: 1. The CDR3 contains 13 residues. Germline assignment: CDR1 DFQATT and CDR2 SNEGSKA (reference sequence). CDR3 loop: CSARRGDSYEQYF. CDR3 nucleotide sequence: TGCAGTGCTAGACGGGGGGACTCCTACGAGCAGTACTTC.

V gene TRBV9 combines with J gene TRBJ1-6, with 9 bases that match TRBD1. The CDR3 is 15 residues long. J was trimmed by 9 bases and V by 3 bases; bases with no gene match: 7. In germline, CDR1 is SGDLS, CDR2 YYNGEE. The DNA of the CDR3 is TGTGCCAGCAGCGAATTCCGGGACAGGGCTTCACCCCTCCACTTT. It translates to CASSEFRDRASPLHF.

The chain has TRBV20-1 and TRBJ2-1; possible D gene TRBD1, 5 bases. Germline CDR1 is DFQATT and CDR2 is SNEGSKA (reference sequence). V shed 2 bases and J shed 9 bases, with 14 bases lying between them. This CDR3 region has 13 residues. The CDR3 DNA sequence: TGCAGTGCTAGAACCCCAGGGTTGGGTGAGCAGTTCTTC. Protein product: CSARTPGLGEQFF.

The gene calls are TRBV2 and TRBJ1-1; TRBD1 agrees at 10 bases. In germline, CDR1 is SNHLY, CDR2 FYNNEI. V trimming: 6 bases; J trimming: 5 bases; junction bases outside the gene matches: 6. The CDR3 runs to 14 residues. This CDR3 is CASSERTGGTEAFF. In nucleotides, the CDR3 is TGTGCCAGCAGCGAACGGACAGGGGGAACTGAAGCTTTCTTT.

The V and J genes are TRBV6-5 and TRBJ2-6; D uncertain. The CDR3 loop spans 15 amino acids. The germline CDR1 and CDR2 sequences are MNHEY and SVGAGI. V was trimmed by 0 bases and J by 3 bases, leaving 6 bases between them. The CDR3 reads CASSYSGFGANVLTF. Here the CDR3 DNA reads TGTGCCAGCAGTTACTCGGGATTTGGGGCCAACGTCCTGACTTTC.

This chain connects TRBV20-1 to TRBJ2-4, with 14 bases aligning to TRBD2. V lost 6 bases, J lost 13 bases, and 11 bases stayed unmatched. The CDR3 length is 14 residues. Germline values: CDR1 DFQATT, CDR2 SNEGSKA (reference sequence). The CDR3 nucleotides read TGCAGTGCCCTAACGGGACTAGCGGGAGTGGAGCAGTACTTC. Amino acid sequence: CSALTGLAGVEQYF.

This clonotype was seen more than once but under ten times. This chain connects TRBV4-1 to TRBJ1-5; the D is unclear. V dropped 0 bases and J dropped 7 bases, with 19 bases sitting between them. CDR3 length equals 17 residues. Germline V lookup: CDR1 MGHRA, CDR2 YSYEKL. Written as DNA, the CDR3 is TGCGCCAGCAGCCAAGATTTACCTGAGGACGGCATCCAGCCCCAGCATTTT. Translation: CASSQDLPEDGIQPQHF.